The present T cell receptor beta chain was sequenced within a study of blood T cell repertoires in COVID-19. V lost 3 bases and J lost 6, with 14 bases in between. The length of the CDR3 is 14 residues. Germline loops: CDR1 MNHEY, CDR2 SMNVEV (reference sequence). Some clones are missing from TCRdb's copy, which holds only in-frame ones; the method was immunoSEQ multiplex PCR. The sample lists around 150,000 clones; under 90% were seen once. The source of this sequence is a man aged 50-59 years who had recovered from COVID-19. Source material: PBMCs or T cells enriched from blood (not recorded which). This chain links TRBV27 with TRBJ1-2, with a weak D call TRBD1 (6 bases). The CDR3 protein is CASSFSGAPHGYTF. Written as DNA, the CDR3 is TGTGCCAGCAGTTTTTCAGGGGCCCCCCATGGCTACACCTTC.